The present entry profiles one TCR beta chain with its context. With 4 bases clipped from V and 4 bases from J, the junction kept 10 bases outside the gene matches. This CDR3 is 15 amino acids long. TCRdb re-called the 5' RACE reads with MiXCR, one entry per CDR3 protein. The data hold a few hundred thousand distinct CDR3 sequences, with under 25% observed a single time. The data are from a study of T-cell memory formation after mild COVID-19. V and J are TRBV12-3 or TRBV12-4 and TRBJ2-7, with 7 bases lining up with TRBD2. Sequenced input: PBMCs or a T cell subset sorted from them (not recorded which). The sequence derives from an adult woman who had mild COVID-19 (a few samples of this study predate the infection). Cell type and time point are not known. CDR3 nucleotides: TGTGCCAGCAGTTCGGGGGGATCGGTGGGATACGAGCAGTACTTC. Translating gives CASSSGGSVGYEQYF.